This is a list of T cell receptor beta chains from one sample in a study of blood T cell repertoires in COVID-19. The table came from immunoSEQ multiplex PCR; TCRdb's copy has only in-frame clones and leaves some out. The sample shows approximately 290,000 clones, about 89% of them seen only once. What was sequenced was peripheral blood. Source of these receptors: a man aged 25-40 years with acute or convalescent COVID-19. Each CDR3 is given with its conserved first and last residue. The D gene is left open where the match is weak. Clone size is shown for a subset of rows, as once, few, many or a class of expanded clone.

D,size,J,V,CDR3,DNA
TRBD2,-,TRBJ2-5,TRBV6-2/TRBV6-3,CASSYPLAAYQETQYF,TGTGCCAGCAGTTACCCCCTAGCGGCTTACCAAGAGACCCAGTACTTC
-,-,TRBJ1-5,TRBV12-3/TRBV12-4,CASSLGGEQPQHF,TGTGCCAGCAGTTTAGGAGGAGAGCAGCCCCAGCATTTT
-,-,TRBJ1-1,TRBV19,CASEPFGGTEAFF,TGTGCCAGTGAGCCTTTCGGGGGGACTGAAGCTTTCTTT
-,-,TRBJ2-2,TRBV11-3,CASSLDTGELFF,TGTGCCAGCAGTCTAGACACCGGGGAGCTGTTTTTT
-,-,TRBJ1-6,TRBV5-4,CASSPDGGSSPLHF,TGTGCCAGCAGCCCGGACGGGGGGAGTTCACCCCTCCACTTT
-,-,TRBJ2-7,TRBV5-8,CASTLGLYEQYF,TGTGCCAGCACCCTGGGACTCTACGAGCAGTACTTC
-,-,TRBJ2-7,TRBV19,CASSYGVKYEQYF,TGTGCCAGTAGTTACGGGGTGAAATACGAGCAGTACTTC
TRBD1,-,TRBJ2-1,TRBV7-3,CASSSDRGSFNEQFF,TGTGCCAGCAGCTCGGACAGGGGTAGCTTCAATGAGCAGTTCTTC
TRBD2,-,TRBJ2-3,TRBV13,CASSAIGGGTDTQYF,TGTGCCAGCAGCGCAATCGGGGGGGGCACAGATACGCAGTATTTT
-,-,TRBJ2-2,TRBV28,CASSFSNRETGELFF,TGTGCCAGCAGTTTCAGCAACAGGGAGACCGGGGAGCTGTTTTTT
-,-,TRBJ2-7,TRBV28,CASSLPTEQYF,TGTGCCAGCAGTTTACCGACTGAGCAGTACTTC
-,-,TRBJ2-7,TRBV11-2,CASSLSPAGRGSYEQYF,TGTGCCAGCAGCTTATCCCCAGCCGGCAGGGGTTCCTACGAGCAGTACTTC
TRBD1,few,TRBJ2-7,TRBV7-9,CASTLKTGGLYEQYF,TGTGCCAGCACCTTGAAGACAGGGGGTCTCTACGAGCAGTACTTC
TRBD2,-,TRBJ2-4,TRBV7-2,CASSPTPLAGRPDIQYF,TGTGCCAGCAGCCCGACCCCATTAGCGGGAAGGCCGGACATTCAGTACTTC
-,-,TRBJ2-7,TRBV6-6,CASSYGRYEQYF,TGTGCCAGCAGTTATGGGCGCTACGAGCAGTACTTC
-,-,TRBJ1-1,TRBV30,CAWSVIVGGLF,TGTGCCTGGAGTGTCATCGTGGGCGGACTTTTT
TRBD1,-,TRBJ2-5,TRBV27,CASAKQGARAQYF,TGTGCCAGCGCTAAACAGGGGGCGCGAGCCCAGTACTTC
TRBD1,-,TRBJ1-1,TRBV28,CASSSFPGQGVGGAFF,TGTGCCAGCAGTTCATTCCCGGGACAGGGCGTGGGCGGAGCTTTCTTT
-,-,TRBJ2-2,TRBV11-3,CASSLAGAGELFF,TGTGCCAGCAGCTTAGCCGGAGCCGGGGAGCTGTTTTTT
-,-,TRBJ1-5,TRBV6-5,CASLIRADQGPQHF,TGTGCCAGCCTCATCCGGGCAGACCAGGGGCCCCAGCATTTT
-,-,TRBJ1-3,TRBV9,CASSAIQGSGNTIYF,TGTGCCAGCAGCGCTATCCAGGGGTCTGGAAACACCATATATTTT
-,-,TRBJ1-3,TRBV7-9,CASSLTGMSYGNTIYF,TGTGCCAGCAGCTTAACGGGGATGTCGTACGGAAACACCATATATTTT
-,once,TRBJ1-1,TRBV12-3/TRBV12-4,CAATGRVGTEAFF,TGTGCCGCCACAGGGCGGGTTGGGACTGAAGCTTTCTTT
TRBD1,-,TRBJ1-2,TRBV11-2,CASSPRGQAGGYTF,TGTGCCAGCAGTCCAAGGGGACAGGCGGGGGGCTACACCTTC
TRBD1,-,TRBJ2-1,TRBV15,CATISSPGQGRSEQFF,TGTGCCACCATTTCAAGCCCGGGACAGGGCCGAAGTGAGCAGTTCTTC
TRBD1,-,TRBJ2-3,TRBV3-1/TRBV3-2,CASSPDRGRDTQYF,TGTGCCAGCAGCCCAGACAGGGGTAGAGATACGCAGTATTTT
-,-,TRBJ1-5,TRBV28,CASSFRHYSNQPQHF,TGTGCCAGCAGTTTTCGCCACTATAGCAATCAGCCCCAGCATTTT
-,-,TRBJ1-5,TRBV19,CASSIDSDQPQHF,TGTGCCAGTAGTATAGACTCCGATCAGCCCCAGCATTTT
-,-,TRBJ2-6,TRBV5-1,CASSLAGVRGSGANVLTF,TGCGCCAGCAGCTTGGCGGGAGTGAGGGGCTCTGGGGCCAACGTCCTGACTTTC
TRBD1,few,TRBJ2-7,TRBV4-2,CASSQPTLGQGAYEQYF,TGTGCCAGCAGCCAGCCCACCCTAGGACAGGGGGCGTACGAGCAGTACTTC
TRBD1,-,TRBJ1-2,TRBV19,CASSSRGQGYYGYTF,TGTGCCAGTAGTTCCCGGGGACAGGGCTACTATGGCTACACCTTC
-,once,TRBJ1-1,TRBV7-6,CASSRGRAFEAFF,TGTGCCAGCAGCCGCGGCAGGGCATTCGAAGCTTTCTTT
-,few,TRBJ1-1,TRBV28,CASQHPGRATEAFF,TGTGCCAGTCAACATCCAGGGAGGGCGACTGAAGCTTTCTTT
-,once,TRBJ2-5,TRBV25-1,CASSEYPPRETQYF,TGTGCCAGCAGTGAATATCCCCCCCGTGAGACCCAGTACTTC
-,-,TRBJ2-3,TRBV18,CASSPRQGGDTDTQYF,TGTGCCAGCTCACCACGCCAAGGGGGGGACACAGATACGCAGTATTTT
TRBD2,-,TRBJ2-7,TRBV5-1,CASRREAWYEQYF,TGCGCCAGCCGACGGGAGGCTTGGTACGAGCAGTACTTC
TRBD2,-,TRBJ2-3,TRBV6-1,CASSESSGGADTQYF,TGTGCCAGCAGTGAATCTAGCGGGGGGGCAGATACGCAGTATTTT
TRBD1,-,TRBJ1-5,TRBV29-1,CSVQGTANQPQHF,TGCAGCGTACAGGGGACGGCCAATCAGCCCCAGCATTTT
TRBD1,-,TRBJ2-5,TRBV3-1/TRBV3-2,CASSQSGGRETQYF,TGTGCCAGCAGCCAATCAGGGGGCAGGGAGACCCAGTACTTC
TRBD2,once,TRBJ2-1,TRBV5-4,CASSPIAGGYNEQFF,TGTGCCAGCAGTCCAATAGCGGGGGGATACAATGAGCAGTTCTTC
TRBD1,-,TRBJ1-6,TRBV5-4,CASSLNRGYNSPLHF,TGTGCCAGCAGCTTGAACAGGGGATATAATTCACCCCTCCACTTT
TRBD1,-,TRBJ1-1,TRBV7-3,CASSLNGQGTEAFF,TGTGCCAGCAGCTTAAACGGACAGGGTACTGAAGCTTTCTTT
TRBD2,-,TRBJ2-3,TRBV5-1,CASGASGPTDTQYF,TGCGCCAGCGGGGCTAGCGGCCCTACAGATACGCAGTATTTT
TRBD2,once,TRBJ2-1,TRBV28,CASKGERGNNEQFF,TGTGCCAGCAAGGGAGAGCGGGGGAACAATGAGCAGTTCTTC
-,once,TRBJ2-7,TRBV9,CASSPPLRRGLYEQYF,TGTGCCAGCAGCCCTCCGCTCCGGAGGGGGCTCTACGAGCAGTACTTC
-,-,TRBJ1-1,TRBV3-1/TRBV3-2,CASTPIGRQEAFF,TGTGCCAGCACCCCTATCGGGAGACAGGAAGCTTTCTTT